The TCR beta chain described here comes from a study of a mutant IDH1 vaccine in newly diagnosed glioma. For the study at large: Treated patients, roughly 62% male and about 38% female, averaged approximately 40 years of age. The therapy given earlier, which was standard therapy, consisted of radiotherapy, temozolomide, or both, and most of the patients received both. The study, taken as a whole, reports: Vaccine-induced immune responses were detected in roughly 93% of patients. Pseudoprogression looked unconnected to shifts in top peripheral T cell clonotypes.

Only a few counts were recorded for this clone. Its cognate antigen is unknown. Noted time point: baseline, week 1 (first vaccination visit). This sample's treatment: pre-vaccination baseline after standard-of-care therapy. Trimming at V came to 4 bases and at J to 12 bases, leaving 16 bases not matched to a gene. CDR1 SGHVS and CDR2 FQNEAQ come from the germline V gene. The length of the CDR3 is 17 residues. Libraries were prepared by immunoSEQ multiplex PCR; TCRdb keeps only in-frame clonotypes and omits some of them. The repertoire holds approximately 70,000 clones, 60% to 85% seen once, with over 8% in the top ten.

This TCR came from a man in his fifties with glioma. The sample in question was PBMCs, obtained from a glioma patient treated with radiotherapy, temozolomide or both. The rearrangement links TRBV7-8 to TRBJ2-1; TRBD2 aligns across 12 bases. The DNA of the CDR3 is TGTGCCAGCAGCTCTAGCGGGGGGGCCCTAGGGATGGCAGGGCAGTTCTTC. This codes for CASSSSGGALGMAGQFF.